This TCR beta chain was sequenced for a study of blood T cell repertoires in COVID-19. As for the study in general: The cDNA or gDNA used as material had been derived from T cells, B-cell-depleted T cells, or PBMCs.

Trimming removed 3 bases from V and 6 bases from J, with 11 bases in between. The CDR3 sequence is 13 residues long. CDR1 is KGHSH and CDR2 is LQKENI in the germline V gene. Using immunoSEQ multiplex PCR, the repertoire was profiled, and TCRdb retains in-frame clones only, with some absent. The data show over 300,000 clones, almost 90% seen once. This clone was found once. The specimen sequenced was peripheral blood. The receptor's source is a man aged 18 to 35 with active or convalescent COVID-19. The J gene is TRBJ1-1, the V gene TRBV18; weak D call: TRBD1 (5 bases). The CDR3 sequence is CASSPRGDAEAFF. The CDR3 DNA reads TGTGCCAGCTCACCGCGGGGGGACGCTGAAGCTTTCTTT. Based on the CDR3 plus reference TRBV18 and TRBJ1-1, the full variable domain is NAGVMQNPRHLVRRRGQEARLRCSPMKGHSHVYWYRQLPEEGLKFMVYLQKENIIDESGMPKERFSAEFPKEGPSILRIQQVVRGDSAAYFCASSPRGDAEAFFGQGTRLTVV.